Below, 21 T cell receptor beta chains from the same sample are listed, as sequenced in a study of blood T cell repertoires in COVID-19. The repertoire was sequenced with immunoSEQ multiplex PCR; TCRdb's copy has only in-frame clones and lacks some. The sample has tens of thousands of clones, under 95% seen once. The specimen sequenced was peripheral blood. The receptors were sampled from a human donor with active COVID-19. The donor label of this sample is uncertain.

The J gene is TRBJ2-3, the V gene TRBV9; 8 bases line up with TRBD2. Trimming took 0 bases from V and 4 from J; bases not matched to a gene: 19. Germline V lookup: CDR1 SGDLS, CDR2 YYNGEE. The CDR3 contains 20 residues. The CDR3 sequence: CASSVAFGRLGGGWADTQYF. In DNA, the CDR3 is TGTGCCAGCAGCGTAGCTTTTGGTAGGCTCGGGGGGGGCTGGGCAGATACGCAGTATTTT.

The table lists this clone with a few counts. The V call is TRBV6-1, the J call TRBJ2-7, with D uncertain. The V and J ends lost 3 bases and 0 bases respectively, with 12 bases between them. Looked up from germline, CDR1 is MNHNS and CDR2 is SASEGT. The CDR3 sequence is 15 residues long. CDR3 nucleotides: TGTGCCAGCAGTGAGGCGCAGGATAGCTCCTACGAGCAGTACTTC. Translating gives CASSEAQDSSYEQYF.

The CDR3 DNA is TGTGCCAGCAGCTTAGTAGCGGGGGATCCCTACGAGCAGTACTTC. Protein: CASSLVAGDPYEQYF. This sequence joins TRBV11-2 and TRBJ2-7; 9 bases are a match to TRBD2. Unmatched junction bases numbered 3, after V lost 1 base and J lost 2 bases. The V gene's germline CDR1 is SGHAT and CDR2 FQNNGV. This CDR3 has 15 amino acids.

This CDR3 reads CAIRPEGSYEQYF. The CDR3 nucleotides read TGTGCCATCCGACCCGAGGGATCCTACGAGCAGTACTTC. The rearrangement joins TRBV15 to TRBJ2-7; D perhaps matches TRBD2 (5 bases). Germline loops: CDR1 LNHNV, CDR2 YYDKDF (reference sequence). The CDR3 runs 13 residues. Deletions cut 10 bases from V and 1 base from J, with 14 bases between.

The gene calls are TRBV5-1 and TRBJ2-5, with TRBD1 matching over 8 bases. From germline, CDR1 is SGHRS and CDR2 YFSETQ. V was clipped by 3 bases and J by 4 bases; unmatched bases: 5. The CDR3 runs to 14 residues. CDR3 DNA sequence: TGCGCCAGCAGCTCTCCGGGACAGGCAGAGACCCAGTACTTC. Its translation: CASSSPGQAETQYF.

Regarding this clone: Distinct nucleotide sequences in the sample also encode this CDR3. V and J are TRBV6-4 and TRBJ2-3; 8 bases are a match to TRBD2. The CDR3 is 14 residues long. In germline, CDR1 is MRHNA, CDR2 SNTAGT. Trimming removed 3 bases from V and 1 base from J; junction bases left unmatched: 0. The CDR3 sequence is CASSERGGTDTQYF. The CDR3 DNA reads TGTGCCAGCAGTGAGCGGGGGGGCACAGATACGCAGTATTTT.

As for this clone: Mismatch with germline at one junction end may stem from a read error. The chain links TRBV18 to TRBJ1-1; the match to TRBD1 covers 8 bases. Germline V CDR1 and CDR2: KGHSH, LQKENI. This CDR3 contains 14 residues. The CDR3 is CASSPRTGTLKAFF. The CDR3 region has the DNA TGTGCCAGCTCCCCACGGACAGGGACTCTGAAAGCTTTCTTT.

The chain joins TRBV14 to TRBJ1-3, with a possible D match to TRBD1 (5 bases). Trimming removed 1 base at V and 4 bases at J, with 11 bases between. The germline V gene encodes CDR1 SGHDN and CDR2 FVKESK. This CDR3 spans 15 amino acids. The CDR3 coding sequence is TGTGCCAGCAGCCAAGTGCGGGGCCGCGGAAACACCATATATTTT. Protein: CASSQVRGRGNTIYF.

V is TRBV19 and J is TRBJ1-2; 7 bases fit TRBD1. With V trimmed by 6 bases and J by 5 bases, 3 bases remained unmatched. The CDR3 length is 12 residues. Per the germline V gene, CDR1 is LNHDA and CDR2 is SQIVND (reference sequence). CDR3 loop: CASRGQPYGYTF. The CDR3 DNA reads TGTGCCAGTAGGGGACAGCCTTATGGCTACACCTTC.

As DNA, the CDR3 is TGTGCCAGCAGCCAACGGACTAGCGGATCTACGCAGTATTTT. It translates to CASSQRTSGSTQYF. V and J are TRBV7-8 and TRBJ2-3, with TRBD2 identical over 10 bases. This CDR3 spans 14 amino acids. Germline assignment: CDR1 SGHVS and CDR2 FQNEAQ. V shed 5 bases, J shed 8 bases, and the junction held 7 bases outside the gene matches.

The CDR3 reads CASSSTPGLAGSTDTQYF. The CDR3 DNA reads as TGTGCCAGCAGCTCAACACCGGGACTAGCGGGGAGCACAGATACGCAGTATTTT. The chain couples TRBV6-4 to TRBJ2-3; TRBD2 matches 13 bases. CDR3 length: 18 residues. CDR1 is MRHNA, CDR2 SNTAGT, per germline. J was trimmed by 0 bases and V by 6 bases; bases with no gene match: 9.

J is TRBJ2-7 and V is TRBV4-2, with 13 nucleotides matching TRBD2. The junction had 10 bases not matched to a gene; V was cut back by 4 bases and J by 4 bases. This CDR3 contains 17 residues. Germline CDR1 is LGHNA and CDR2 is YNFKEQ. Here the CDR3 DNA reads TGTGCCAGCAGCCTACGTGCCACTAGCGGGGGGGCGTACGAGCAGTACTTC. Protein sequence: CASSLRATSGGAYEQYF.

The V and J genes are TRBV7-9 and TRBJ1-2, with no clear D. Trimming removed 5 bases at V and 1 base at J, with 8 bases between. The CDR3 runs 13 residues. Germline CDR1 reads SEHNR; CDR2 reads FQNEAQ (reference sequence). This CDR3 is CASSQQNNYGYTF. CDR3 bases: TGTGCCAGCAGCCAACAGAATAACTATGGCTACACCTTC.

This clone was found once. V usage is TRBV10-3 and J usage is TRBJ2-7; 10 bases are shared with TRBD1. CDR3 length: 20 residues. Germline V gene data show CDR1 as ENHRY and CDR2 as SYGVKD. With V trimmed by 6 bases and J by 2 bases, 22 bases remained unmatched. CDR3 residues: CAISTNWTGGRSGGAYEQYF. As DNA, the CDR3 is TGTGCCATCAGCACAAATTGGACAGGGGGTAGGAGTGGTGGGGCCTACGAGCAGTACTTC.

V is TRBV19 and J is TRBJ1-2; possible D gene TRBD1, 6 bases. Trimming pared 5 bases from V and 5 bases from J, leaving 12 bases between. The CDR3 has 13 residues. CDR1 LNHDA and CDR2 SQIVND come from the germline V gene (reference sequence). The CDR3 protein is CASSPIRGYGYTF. In DNA, the CDR3 is TGTGCCAGTAGTCCAATCAGGGGTTATGGCTACACCTTC.

This rearrangement joins TRBV3-1 (or the pseudogene TRBV3-2) to TRBJ2-5, with 8 positions matching TRBD2. The ends lost 0 bases at V and 1 base at J; junction bases unmatched: 4. CDR3 size: 16 residues. CDR1 LGHDT and CDR2 YNNKEL come from the germline V gene (reference sequence). CDR3 in amino acids: CASSQDQRGFQETQYF. CDR3 DNA: TGTGCCAGCAGCCAAGATCAGCGGGGGTTCCAAGAGACCCAGTACTTC.

The V call is TRBV3-1 (or the pseudogene TRBV3-2), the J call TRBJ2-5; 10 bases fit TRBD1. V trimming: 10 bases; J trimming: 5 bases; junction bases outside the gene matches: 13. The CDR3 is 15 amino acids. Germline assignment: CDR1 LGHDT and CDR2 YNNKEL (reference sequence). The CDR3 nucleotides read TGTGCCATTTCGGGGACAGGGGCTGAAGGGGAGACCCAGTACTTC. Protein: CAISGTGAEGETQYF.

V gene TRBV13 combines with J gene TRBJ2-3; maybe TRBD1 (6 bases). The V end was cut by 5 bases, the J end by 4 bases, with 13 bases between. CDR1 is PRHDT, CDR2 FYEKMQ, per germline (reference sequence). This CDR3 is 14 amino acids long. The CDR3 nucleotides read TGTGCCAGCAGCGCAGGGGATGGTGCAGATACGCAGTATTTT. Protein sequence: CASSAGDGADTQYF. Complete variable domain (other parts from reference TRBV13 and TRBJ2-3): AAGVIQSPRHLIKEKRETATLKCYPIPRHDTVYWYQQGPGQDPQFLISFYEKMQSDKGSIPDRFSAQQFSDYHSELNMSSLELGDSALYFCASSAGDGADTQYFGPGTRLTVL.

The chain employs TRBV11-2 and TRBJ1-5, with unresolved D. Trimming shortened V by 5 bases and J by 2 bases, and 16 bases separated the two germline ends. Germline CDR1 and CDR2: SGHAT and FQNNGV. The CDR3 is made up of 16 amino acids. The CDR3 nucleotides read TGTGCCAGCAGCCCCGGACGGAGGGTGGGCAATCAGCCCCAGCATTTT. Protein: CASSPGRRVGNQPQHF.

The rearrangement uses TRBV19 and TRBJ2-5, with a tentative D call TRBD1 (6 bases). Deletions cut 9 bases from V and 4 bases from J, with 12 bases between. This CDR3 has 12 residues. Germline V lookup: CDR1 LNHDA, CDR2 SQIVND (reference sequence). The CDR3 region is CASQGGSETQYF. The CDR3 region has the DNA TGTGCCAGCCAAGGGGGATCAGAGACCCAGTACTTC.

This clone was detected only a few times. The chain combines TRBV28 with TRBJ2-7; D is perhaps TRBD2 (7 bases). The CDR3 has 16 amino acids. Germline CDR1 MDHEN, CDR2 SYDVKM. Trimming removed 2 bases at V and 2 bases at J, with 16 bases between. This chain's CDR3 is CASSLRSGGQAYEQYF. CDR3 sequence (DNA): TGTGCCAGCAGTTTAAGGTCCGGGGGGCAGGCCTACGAGCAGTACTTC. Full variable domain (rest looked up from reference TRBV28 and TRBJ2-7): DVKVTQSSRYLVKRTGEKVFLECVQDMDHENMFWYRQDPGLGLRLIYFSYDVKMKEKGDIPEGYSVSREKKERFSLILESASTNQTSMYLCASSLRSGGQAYEQYFGPGTRLTVT.